The clone carrying this T cell receptor beta chain was seen more than once but under ten times. Antigen unknown. These data belong to a study of blood T cells in healthy people across ages. The V gene end was trimmed by 3 bases and the J gene end by 10 bases; junction bases not matched to a gene: 2. The CDR3 loop spans 11 amino acids. The germline gives CDR1 SGHDN, CDR2 FVKESK. Study results and caveats: Fewer expanded clones and more diversity marked long-lived versus aged donors. Strong correlation linked observed beta diversity and percent naive T cells.

Using a J-beta primer mix together with a sample-barcoded 5' primer, a second PCR was run for about 6 to 12 cycles. Each of the samples gave a minimum of 3 million paired-end reads that contained CDR3. TCRdb re-derived calls from the 5' RACE reads in MiXCR, one entry per CDR3 protein. The table has around 870,000 distinct CDR3 sequences, around 30% seen once. This TCR came from a woman older than 75 in good health. The sample consisted of blood. The chain combines TRBV14 with TRBJ2-7, with 8 positions matching TRBD1. Here the CDR3 DNA reads TGTGCCAGCAGCCAGACAGGGGTCCAGTACTTC. Its protein is CASSQTGVQYF.